This TCR beta chain was sequenced for a study of blood T cell repertoires in COVID-19. CDR1 is MNHEY, CDR2 SVGAGI, per germline. V was pared by 7 bases and J by 0 bases, with 14 bases between. This CDR3 has 15 amino acids. Clones were read by immunoSEQ multiplex PCR, and TCRdb kept only the in-frame ones, dropping some. Of around 45,000 clones in the sample, roughly 89% are singletons; the top ten hold 15%. The chain uses TRBV6-5 and TRBJ2-3, with a tentative D call TRBD2 (6 bases). The sequenced sample consisted of peripheral blood. This TCR was sampled from a man aged 60 to 75 with active COVID-19. In DNA, the CDR3 is TGTGCCAGCACCGACGGAGCGGGTAGCACAGATACGCAGTATTTT. Translated: CASTDGAGSTDTQYF.